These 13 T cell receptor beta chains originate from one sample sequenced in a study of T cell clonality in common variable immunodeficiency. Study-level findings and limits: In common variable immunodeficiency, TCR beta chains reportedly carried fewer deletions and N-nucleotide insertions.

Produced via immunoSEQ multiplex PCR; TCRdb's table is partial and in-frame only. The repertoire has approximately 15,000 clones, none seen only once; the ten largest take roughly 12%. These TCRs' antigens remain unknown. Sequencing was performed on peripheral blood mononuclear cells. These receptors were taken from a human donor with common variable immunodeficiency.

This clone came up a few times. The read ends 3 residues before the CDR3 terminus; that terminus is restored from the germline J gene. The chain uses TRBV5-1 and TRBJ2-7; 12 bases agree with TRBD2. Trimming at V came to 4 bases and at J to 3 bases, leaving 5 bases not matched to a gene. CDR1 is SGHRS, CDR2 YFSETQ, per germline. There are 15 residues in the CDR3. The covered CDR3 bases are TGCGCCAGCAGCAATGGACTAGCGGGGAGCTACGAG. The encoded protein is CASSNGLAGSYE. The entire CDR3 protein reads CASSNGLAGSYEQYF.

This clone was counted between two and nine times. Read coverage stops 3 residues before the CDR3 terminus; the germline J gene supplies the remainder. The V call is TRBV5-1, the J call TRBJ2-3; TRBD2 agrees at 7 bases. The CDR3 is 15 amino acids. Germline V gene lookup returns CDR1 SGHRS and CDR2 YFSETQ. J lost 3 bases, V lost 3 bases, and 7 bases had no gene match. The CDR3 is CASSSTSASTDTQYF. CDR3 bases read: TGCGCCAGCAGCTCTACTAGCGCGTCTACAGATACG.

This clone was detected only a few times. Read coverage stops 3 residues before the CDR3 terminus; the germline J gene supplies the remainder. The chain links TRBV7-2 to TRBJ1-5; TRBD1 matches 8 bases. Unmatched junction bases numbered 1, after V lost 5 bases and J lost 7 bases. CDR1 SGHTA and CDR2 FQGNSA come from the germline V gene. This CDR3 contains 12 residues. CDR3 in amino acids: CASSPGGQPQHF. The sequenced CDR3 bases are TGTGCCAGCAGCCCAGGGGGCCAGCCC.

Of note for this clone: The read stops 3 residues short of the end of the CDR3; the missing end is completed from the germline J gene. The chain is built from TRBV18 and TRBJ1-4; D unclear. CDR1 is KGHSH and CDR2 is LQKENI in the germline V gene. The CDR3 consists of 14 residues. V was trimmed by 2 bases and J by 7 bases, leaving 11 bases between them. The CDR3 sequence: CASSPITGIEKLFF. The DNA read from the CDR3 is TGTGCCAGCTCACCAATAACGGGGATTGAAAAA.

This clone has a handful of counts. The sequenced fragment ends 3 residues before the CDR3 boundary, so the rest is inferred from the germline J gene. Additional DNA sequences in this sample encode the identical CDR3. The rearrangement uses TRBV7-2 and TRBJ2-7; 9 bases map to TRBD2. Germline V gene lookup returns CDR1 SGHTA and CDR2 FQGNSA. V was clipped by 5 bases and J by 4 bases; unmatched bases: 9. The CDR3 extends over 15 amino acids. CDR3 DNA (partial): TGTGCCAGCAGCCCCTCCGGCGGGGGGGCGTACGAG. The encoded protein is CASSPSGGGAYE. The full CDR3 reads CASSPSGGGAYEQYF.

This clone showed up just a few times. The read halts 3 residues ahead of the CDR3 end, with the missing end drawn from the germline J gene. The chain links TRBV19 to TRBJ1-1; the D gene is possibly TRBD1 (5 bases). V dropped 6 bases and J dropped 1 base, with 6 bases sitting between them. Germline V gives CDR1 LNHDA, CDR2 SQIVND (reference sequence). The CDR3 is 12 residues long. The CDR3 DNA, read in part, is TGTGCCAGTAGAAGGGGGAACACTGAA. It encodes CASRRGNTE. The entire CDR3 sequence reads CASRRGNTEAFF.

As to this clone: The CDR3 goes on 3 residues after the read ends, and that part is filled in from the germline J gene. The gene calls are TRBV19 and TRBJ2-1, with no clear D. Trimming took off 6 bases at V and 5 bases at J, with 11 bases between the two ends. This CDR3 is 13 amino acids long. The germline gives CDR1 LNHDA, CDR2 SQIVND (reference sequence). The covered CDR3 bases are TGTGCCAGTAGATTTGGGCCCCACAATGAG. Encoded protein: CASRFGPHNE. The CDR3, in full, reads CASRFGPHNEQFF. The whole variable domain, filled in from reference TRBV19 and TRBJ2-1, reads DGGITQSPKYLFRKEGQNVTLSCEQNLNHDAMYWYRQDPGQGLRLIYYSQIVNDFQKGDIAEGYSVSREKKESFPLTVTSAQKNPTAFYLCASRFGPHNEQFFGPGTRLTVL.

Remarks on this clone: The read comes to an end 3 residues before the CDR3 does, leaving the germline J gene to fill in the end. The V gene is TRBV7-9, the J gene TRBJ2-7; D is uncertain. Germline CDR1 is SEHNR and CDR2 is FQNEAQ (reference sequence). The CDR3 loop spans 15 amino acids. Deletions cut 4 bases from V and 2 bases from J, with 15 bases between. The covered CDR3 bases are TGTGCCAGCAGCTCACGGTCAAATCCCCCCTACGAG. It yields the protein CASSSRSNPPYE. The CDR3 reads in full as CASSSRSNPPYEQYF.

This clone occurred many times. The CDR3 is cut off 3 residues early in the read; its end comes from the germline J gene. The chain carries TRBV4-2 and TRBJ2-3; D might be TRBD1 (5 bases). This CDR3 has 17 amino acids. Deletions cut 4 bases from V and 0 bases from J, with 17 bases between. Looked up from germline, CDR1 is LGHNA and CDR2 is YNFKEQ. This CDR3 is CASSPFAAQVSTDTQYF. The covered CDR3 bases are TGTGCCAGCAGCCCCTTTGCCGCACAGGTTAGCACAGATACG.

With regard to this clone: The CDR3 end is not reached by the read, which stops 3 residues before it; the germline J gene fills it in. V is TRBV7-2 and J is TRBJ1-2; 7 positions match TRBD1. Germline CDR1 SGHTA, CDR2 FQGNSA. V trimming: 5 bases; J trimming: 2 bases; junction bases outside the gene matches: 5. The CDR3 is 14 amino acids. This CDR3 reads CASSPQTGNYGYTF. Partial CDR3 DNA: TGTGCCAGCAGCCCACAGACAGGGAACTATGGC.

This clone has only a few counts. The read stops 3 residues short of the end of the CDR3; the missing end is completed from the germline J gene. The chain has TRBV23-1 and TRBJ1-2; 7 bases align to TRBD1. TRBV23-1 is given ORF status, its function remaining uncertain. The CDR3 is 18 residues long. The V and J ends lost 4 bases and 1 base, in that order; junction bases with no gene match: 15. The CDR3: CASSPPRNRGPLNYGYTF. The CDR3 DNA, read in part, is TGCGCCAGCAGTCCCCCTAGGAACAGGGGCCCCCTTAACTATGGC.

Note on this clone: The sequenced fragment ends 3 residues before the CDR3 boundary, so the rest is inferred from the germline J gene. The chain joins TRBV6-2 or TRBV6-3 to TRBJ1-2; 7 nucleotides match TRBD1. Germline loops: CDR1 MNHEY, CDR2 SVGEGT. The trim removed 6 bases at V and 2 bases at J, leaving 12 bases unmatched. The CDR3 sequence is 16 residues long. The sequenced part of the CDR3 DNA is TGTGCCAGCAGCGGAATCGGACGGGACAGAAACTATGGC. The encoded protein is CASSGIGRDRNYG. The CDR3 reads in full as CASSGIGRDRNYGYTF.

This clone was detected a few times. The DNA read from the CDR3 is TGTGCCAGTAGTGGAGAACAGCGGTCCGGGGAG. This codes for CASSGEQRSGE. The whole CDR3 region reads CASSGEQRSGELFF. This chain links TRBV19 with TRBJ2-2, with a weak D call TRBD2 (5 bases). The CDR3 end lies 3 residues beyond the end of the read and is filled in from the germline J gene. Trimming took 5 bases from V and 6 from J, leaving 13 bases between them. The CDR3 totals 14 residues. Germline loops: CDR1 LNHDA, CDR2 SQIVND (reference sequence). The whole variable domain, filled in from reference TRBV19 and TRBJ2-2, reads DGGITQSPKYLFRKEGQNVTLSCEQNLNHDAMYWYRQDPGQGLRLIYYSQIVNDFQKGDIAEGYSVSREKKESFPLTVTSAQKNPTAFYLCASSGEQRSGELFFGEGSRLTVL.